The rows below give T cell receptor beta chains drawn from one sample of a study of identical twins. MiXCR, run by TCRdb on the 5' RACE reads, gives a single entry per CDR3 protein. Here the sample spans 510,000 or so distinct CDR3 sequences, around 15% being singletons. These data were likewise used in another study, on yellow fever vaccine responses in identical twins.

The specimen was CD4+ T cells sorted from blood. These receptor sequences come from a woman under 30 in good health. Each CDR3 is given with its conserved first and last residue. D genes are given only for firm matches. Clone size is given for some rows only: seen once, a few or many times, or a class if the clone is expanded.

clone_size: NA
cdr3_length: 14
v_call: TRBV5-1
d_call: NA
j_call: TRBJ2-2
cdr3_nt: TGCGCCAGCACCCGGGACGGGACCACCGGGGAGCTGTTTTTT
cdr3_aa: CASTRDGTTGELFF

clone_size: NA
cdr3_length: 12
v_call: TRBV2
d_call: TRBD1
j_call: TRBJ1-2
cdr3_nt: TGTGCCAGCAGCGACAGGGTAAATGGCTACACCTTC
cdr3_aa: CASSDRVNGYTF

clone_size: many
cdr3_length: 13
v_call: TRBV3-1
d_call: NA
j_call: TRBJ2-1
cdr3_nt: TGTGCCAGCAGCCACCCTAAGGCCTATGAGCAGTTCTTC
cdr3_aa: CASSHPKAYEQFF

clone_size: NA
cdr3_length: 13
v_call: TRBV3-1
d_call: TRBD1
j_call: TRBJ2-3
cdr3_nt: TGTGCCAGCAGCCCCTGGACAGGAGATACGCAGTATTTT
cdr3_aa: CASSPWTGDTQYF

clone_size: few
cdr3_length: 15
v_call: TRBV25-1
d_call: TRBD2
j_call: TRBJ2-1
cdr3_nt: TGTGCCAGCAGGTCAGGGACTAGACTAAACAATGAGCAGTTCTTC
cdr3_aa: CASRSGTRLNNEQFF

clone_size: few
cdr3_length: 15
v_call: TRBV27
d_call: NA
j_call: TRBJ1-1
cdr3_nt: TGTGCCAGCAGTTTACAGATGGGGGTCAACACTGAAGCTTTCTTT
cdr3_aa: CASSLQMGVNTEAFF

clone_size: few
cdr3_length: 16
v_call: TRBV5-6
d_call: TRBD1
j_call: TRBJ2-7
cdr3_nt: TGTGCCAGCAGTAAAATCCCCGGGACAGGCTACCACGAGCAGTACTTC
cdr3_aa: CASSKIPGTGYHEQYF

clone_size: few
cdr3_length: 15
v_call: TRBV11-2
d_call: TRBD1
j_call: TRBJ2-6
cdr3_nt: TGTGCCAGCAGCAATCAGGGGGCCGGGGCCAACGTCCTGACTTTC
cdr3_aa: CASSNQGAGANVLTF

clone_size: few
cdr3_length: 16
v_call: TRBV12-3/TRBV12-4
d_call: TRBD1
j_call: TRBJ1-2
cdr3_nt: TGTGCCAGCAGCCGCGGGACAGGTGGAGCTAACTATGGCTACACCTTC
cdr3_aa: CASSRGTGGANYGYTF

clone_size: NA
cdr3_length: 14
v_call: TRBV20-1
d_call: NA
j_call: TRBJ2-3
cdr3_nt: TGCAGTGCTAGAGACCCTGGGTACACAGATACGCAGTATTTT
cdr3_aa: CSARDPGYTDTQYF

clone_size: NA
cdr3_length: 15
v_call: TRBV20-1
d_call: NA
j_call: TRBJ2-2
cdr3_nt: TGCAGTGCTTCCGCGGGACAAGTGAACACCGGGGAGCTGTTTTTT
cdr3_aa: CSASAGQVNTGELFF

clone_size: few
cdr3_length: 16
v_call: TRBV7-8
d_call: TRBD2
j_call: TRBJ2-1
cdr3_nt: TGTGCCAGCAGCTCAATAGCGGGAGCGGTTTACAATGAGCAGTTCTTC
cdr3_aa: CASSSIAGAVYNEQFF

clone_size: NA
cdr3_length: 11
v_call: TRBV20-1
d_call: NA
j_call: TRBJ1-2
cdr3_nt: TGCAGTGCTAGAGATAGGGGAATCAACACCTTC
cdr3_aa: CSARDRGINTF

clone_size: NA
cdr3_length: 16
v_call: TRBV6-5
d_call: TRBD2
j_call: TRBJ2-7
cdr3_nt: TGTGCCAGCAGTTACCTAGCGGGAGACCTTACCTACGAGCAGTACTTC
cdr3_aa: CASSYLAGDLTYEQYF

clone_size: NA
cdr3_length: 13
v_call: TRBV7-9
d_call: NA
j_call: TRBJ2-3
cdr3_nt: TGTGCCAGCAGCCAGACGGAGGGTTATACGCAGTATTTT
cdr3_aa: CASSQTEGYTQYF

clone_size: few
cdr3_length: 14
v_call: TRBV10-3
d_call: NA
j_call: TRBJ2-5
cdr3_nt: TGTGCCATCAGTGAGTCGGGGCAGAGGGAGACCCAGTACTTC
cdr3_aa: CAISESGQRETQYF

clone_size: few
cdr3_length: 12
v_call: TRBV4-2
d_call: TRBD1
j_call: TRBJ1-4
cdr3_nt: TGTGCCAGCAGCGCAGGGGGCGGAAAACTGTTTTTT
cdr3_aa: CASSAGGGKLFF

clone_size: NA
cdr3_length: 19
v_call: TRBV18
d_call: NA
j_call: TRBJ2-1
cdr3_nt: TGTGCCAGCTCACCACGCTATCTGGATGTACGGGGCTCCTACAATGAGCAGTTCTTC
cdr3_aa: CASSPRYLDVRGSYNEQFF

clone_size: NA
cdr3_length: 13
v_call: TRBV5-1
d_call: NA
j_call: TRBJ2-6
cdr3_nt: TGCGCCAGCAGCTTGGCCCTTTACGACGTCCTGACTTTC
cdr3_aa: CASSLALYDVLTF

clone_size: NA
cdr3_length: 15
v_call: TRBV20-1
d_call: NA
j_call: TRBJ2-5
cdr3_nt: TGCAGTGCTAGCATTCTTGGGGTGCGAGGAGAGACCCAGTACTTC
cdr3_aa: CSASILGVRGETQYF

clone_size: NA
cdr3_length: 13
v_call: TRBV5-1
d_call: NA
j_call: TRBJ2-6
cdr3_nt: TGCGCCAGCAGCGACTCTGGGGCCAACGTCCTGACTTTC
cdr3_aa: CASSDSGANVLTF

clone_size: NA
cdr3_length: 15
v_call: TRBV5-5
d_call: TRBD1
j_call: TRBJ2-1
cdr3_nt: TGTGCCAGCAGCTACGGGACAGTCCCCTACAATGAGCAGTTCTTC
cdr3_aa: CASSYGTVPYNEQFF

clone_size: NA
cdr3_length: 14
v_call: TRBV28
d_call: NA
j_call: TRBJ2-1
cdr3_nt: TGTGCCAGCAGTTTAGAGATGGGCTACAATGAGCAGTTCTTC
cdr3_aa: CASSLEMGYNEQFF

clone_size: few
cdr3_length: 17
v_call: TRBV5-1
d_call: NA
j_call: TRBJ2-1
cdr3_nt: TGCGCCAGCAGCTCCACCGGGACCCCCGGGTCCTACAATGAGCAGTTCTTC
cdr3_aa: CASSSTGTPGSYNEQFF

clone_size: NA
cdr3_length: 15
v_call: TRBV19
d_call: NA
j_call: TRBJ2-1
cdr3_nt: TGTGCCAGTATGGAAGGGGGGGCCGGGTACAATGAGCAGTTCTTC
cdr3_aa: CASMEGGAGYNEQFF